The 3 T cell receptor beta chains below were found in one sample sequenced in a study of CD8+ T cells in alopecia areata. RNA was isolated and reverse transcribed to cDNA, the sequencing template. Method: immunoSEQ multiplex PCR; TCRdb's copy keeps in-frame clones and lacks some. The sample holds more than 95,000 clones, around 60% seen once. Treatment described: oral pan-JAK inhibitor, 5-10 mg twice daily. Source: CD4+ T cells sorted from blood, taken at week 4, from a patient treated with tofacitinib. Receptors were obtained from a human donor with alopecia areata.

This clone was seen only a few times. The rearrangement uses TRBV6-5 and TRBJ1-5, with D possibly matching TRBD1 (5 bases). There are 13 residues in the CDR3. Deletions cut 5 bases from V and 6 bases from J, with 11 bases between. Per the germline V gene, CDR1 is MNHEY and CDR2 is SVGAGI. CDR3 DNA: TGTGCCAGCAGTCCCGACAGTCTTCAGCCCCAGCATTTT. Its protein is CASSPDSLQPQHF.

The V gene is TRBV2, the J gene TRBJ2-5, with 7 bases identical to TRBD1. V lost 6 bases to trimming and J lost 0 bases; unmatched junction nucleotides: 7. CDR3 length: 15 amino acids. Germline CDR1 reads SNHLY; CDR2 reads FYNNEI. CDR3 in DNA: TGTGCCAGCAGGTCCGGGACAGAAAACCAAGAGACCCAGTACTTC. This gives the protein CASRSGTENQETQYF.

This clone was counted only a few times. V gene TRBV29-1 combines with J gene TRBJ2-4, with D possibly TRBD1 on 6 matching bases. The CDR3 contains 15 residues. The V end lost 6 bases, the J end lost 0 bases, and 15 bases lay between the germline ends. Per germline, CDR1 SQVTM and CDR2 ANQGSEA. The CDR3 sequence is CSVETGPVAKNIQYF. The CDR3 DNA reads TGCAGCGTAGAAACAGGGCCCGTAGCCAAAAACATTCAGTACTTC.